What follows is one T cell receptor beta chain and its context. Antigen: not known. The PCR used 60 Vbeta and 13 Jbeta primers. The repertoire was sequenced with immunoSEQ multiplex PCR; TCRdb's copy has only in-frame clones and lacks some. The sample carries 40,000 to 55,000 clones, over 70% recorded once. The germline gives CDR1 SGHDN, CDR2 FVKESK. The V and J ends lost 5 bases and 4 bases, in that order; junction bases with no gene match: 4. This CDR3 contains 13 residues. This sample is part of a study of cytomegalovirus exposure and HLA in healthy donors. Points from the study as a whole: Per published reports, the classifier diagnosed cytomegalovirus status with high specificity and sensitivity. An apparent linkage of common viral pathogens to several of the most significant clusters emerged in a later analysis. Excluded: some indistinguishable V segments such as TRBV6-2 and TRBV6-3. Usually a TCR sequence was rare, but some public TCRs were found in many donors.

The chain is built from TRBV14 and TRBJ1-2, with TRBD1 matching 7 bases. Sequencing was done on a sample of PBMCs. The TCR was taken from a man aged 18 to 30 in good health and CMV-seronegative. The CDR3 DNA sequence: TGTGCCAGCAGCGGATGGGACAGCTATGGCTACACCTTC. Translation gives CASSGWDSYGYTF.